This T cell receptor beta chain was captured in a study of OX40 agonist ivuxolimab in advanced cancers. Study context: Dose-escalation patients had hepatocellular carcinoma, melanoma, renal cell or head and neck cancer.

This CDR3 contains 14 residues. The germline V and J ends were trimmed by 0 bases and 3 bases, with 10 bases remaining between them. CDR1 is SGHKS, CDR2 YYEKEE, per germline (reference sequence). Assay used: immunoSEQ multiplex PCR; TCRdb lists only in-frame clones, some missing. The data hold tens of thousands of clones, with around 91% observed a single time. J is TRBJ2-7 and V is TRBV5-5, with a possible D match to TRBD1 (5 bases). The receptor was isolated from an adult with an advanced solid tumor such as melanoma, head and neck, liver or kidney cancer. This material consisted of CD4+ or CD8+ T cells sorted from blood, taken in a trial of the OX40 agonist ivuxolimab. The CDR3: CASSLVDSFYEQYF. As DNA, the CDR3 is TGTGCCAGCAGCTTGGTTGACAGTTTCTACGAGCAGTACTTC. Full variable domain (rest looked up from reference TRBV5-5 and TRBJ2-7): DAGVTQSPTHLIKTRGQQVTLRCSPISGHKSVSWYQQVLGQGPQFIFQYYEKEERGRGNFPDRFSARQFPNYSSELNVNALLLGDSALYLCASSLVDSFYEQYFGPGTRLTVT.